The 21 T cell receptor beta chains given below trace back to one sample, sequenced in a study of blood T cell repertoires in COVID-19. Profiled with immunoSEQ multiplex PCR; TCRdb holds only in-frame clones, not every one. Of about 210,000 clones listed, approximately 84% were seen once; the top ten hold around 7.3%. The sample consisted of peripheral blood. The receptor source for this set is a woman in her forties or fifties with active or convalescent COVID-19.

The chain couples TRBV20-1 to TRBJ1-2; the D gene is possibly TRBD1 (6 bases). The V gene's germline CDR1 is DFQATT and CDR2 SNEGSKA (reference sequence). The CDR3 sequence is 15 residues long. Trimming pared 3 bases from V and 3 bases from J, leaving 17 bases between. The CDR3 bases are TGCAGTGCTAGTATAACAGGGTCTTTCGACTATGGCTACACCTTC. This encodes CSASITGSFDYGYTF.

This chain uses TRBV2 with TRBJ1-6, with D possibly TRBD1 on 5 matching bases. Trimming took off 6 bases at V and 10 bases at J, with 16 bases between the two ends. CDR3 length: 14 amino acids. In germline, CDR1 is SNHLY, CDR2 FYNNEI. This chain's CDR3 is CASSLAGGASPLHF. The CDR3 DNA reads TGTGCCAGCAGCCTGGCCGGAGGGGCGTCACCCCTCCACTTT.

This rearrangement joins TRBV9 to TRBJ2-3; weak D call: TRBD1 (6 bases). Trimming removed 3 bases from V and 4 bases from J, with 15 bases in between. Per the germline V gene, CDR1 is SGDLS and CDR2 is YYNGEE. The CDR3 sequence is 15 residues long. Here the CDR3 reads CASSARGGSADTQYF. CDR3 nucleotide sequence: TGTGCCAGCAGCGCCAGGGGCGGGTCCGCAGATACGCAGTATTTT.

The chain employs TRBV4-2 and TRBJ1-6; 8 bases are a match to TRBD1. Germline V CDR1 and CDR2: LGHNA, YNFKEQ. The V and J ends lost 0 bases and 9 bases, in that order; junction bases with no gene match: 7. This CDR3 has 16 residues. The DNA of the CDR3 is TGTGCCAGCAGCCAAGAAAGGGCAGGGGGCGTTTCACCCCTCCACTTT. It yields the protein CASSQERAGGVSPLHF.

V and J are TRBV6-5 and TRBJ2-3, with D perhaps TRBD1 (6 bases). This CDR3 region has 15 residues. Between the trimmed V and J ends, which lost 5 bases and 2 bases, there was a span of 14 bases. Germline values: CDR1 MNHEY, CDR2 SVGAGI. The CDR3 is CASSLVTGPTDTQYF. In nucleotides, the CDR3 is TGTGCCAGCAGTCTCGTGACAGGACCCACAGATACGCAGTATTTT.

The chain has TRBV11-2 and TRBJ2-7, with 7 bases aligning to TRBD1. Trimming at V came to 3 bases and at J to 3 bases, leaving 5 bases not matched to a gene. Germline loops: CDR1 SGHAT, CDR2 FQNNGV. The CDR3 extends over 14 amino acids. CDR3 sequence (DNA): TGTGCCAGCAGCTTTTCCGGGACAGTCTACGAGCAGTACGTC. As protein: CASSFSGTVYEQYV.

This clone appeared once. The V and J genes are TRBV24-1 and TRBJ2-1, with 12 bases that match TRBD2. CDR1 is KGHDR and CDR2 is SFDVKD in the germline V gene. V dropped 2 bases and J dropped 8; count of bases not matched to a gene: 9. The CDR3 covers 17 residues. CDR3 coding DNA: TGTGCCACCAGTGATTCAAGGGCTAGCGGGAGGGGCGATGAGCAGTTCTTC. Encoded protein: CATSDSRASGRGDEQFF.

This chain joins TRBV3-1 (or the pseudogene TRBV3-2) and TRBJ1-4, with D uncertain. The CDR3 has 15 amino acids. V shed 5 bases and J shed 2 bases, with 12 bases lying between them. CDR1 is LGHDT and CDR2 is YNNKEL in the germline V gene (reference sequence). CDR3 nucleotides: TGTGCCAGCAGCTCAAGAGGGTCCACTAATGAAAAACTGTTTTTT. Its translation is CASSSRGSTNEKLFF.

The V and J genes are TRBV10-3 and TRBJ2-7; 8 bases are shared with TRBD2. The junction had 2 bases not matched to a gene; V was cut back by 10 bases and J by 0 bases. The germline V gene has CDR1 ENHRY and CDR2 SYGVKD. The CDR3 totals 12 residues. The CDR3 DNA is TGTGCCACGCGGGGGGACTCCTACGAGCAGTACGTC. This encodes CATRGDSYEQYV.

The V gene is TRBV5-1, the J gene TRBJ1-1; D may be TRBD1 (6 bases). The CDR3 sequence is 16 residues long. Trimming took 4 bases from V and 5 from J, leaving 21 bases between them. CDR1 and CDR2 from the germline V gene are SGHRS and YFSETQ. The CDR3 sequence: CASSLRPGPQGTEAFF. For the CDR3, the DNA is TGCGCCAGCAGCCTGAGACCGGGGCCTCAGGGGACTGAAGCTTTCTTT.

The chain uses TRBV29-1 and TRBJ2-2; 9 bases map to TRBD1. This CDR3 has 14 residues. CDR1 SQVTM and CDR2 ANQGSEA come from the germline V gene. J gave up 6 bases and V 3 bases, and 5 bases lay outside the gene matches. CDR3 loop: CSVERDRAAGELFF. CDR3 bases: TGCAGCGTTGAGCGGGACAGGGCGGCCGGGGAGCTGTTTTTT.

The CDR3 DNA is TGTGCCAGCAGTTTAACCGGGAAAGGAGCTCCCCTCCACTTT. Its translation: CASSLTGKGAPLHF. The gene calls are TRBV28 and TRBJ1-6, with D uncertain. CDR1 and CDR2 (germline): MDHEN, SYDVKM. Deletions cut 2 bases from V and 13 bases from J, with 15 bases between. CDR3 length: 14 residues.

The chain couples TRBV4-1 to TRBJ1-4; D is possibly TRBD1 (6 bases). The CDR3 loop spans 16 amino acids. Between the trimmed V and J ends, which lost 2 bases and 4 bases, there was a span of 14 bases. Germline assignment: CDR1 MGHRA and CDR2 YSYEKL. For the CDR3, the DNA is TGCGCCAGCAGCCAAAGGGGGATGGTGAATAATGAAAAACTGTTTTTT. Protein product: CASSQRGMVNNEKLFF.

The CDR3 region is CASRDGGVSEKLFF. The CDR3 DNA reads as TGCGCCAGCAGAGACGGGGGTGTGTCTGAAAAACTGTTTTTT. The chain carries TRBV5-1 and TRBJ1-4, with a tentative D call TRBD1 (5 bases). Germline CDR1 and CDR2: SGHRS and YFSETQ. V was shortened by 5 bases and J by 7 bases, with 15 bases between the two germline ends. The CDR3 totals 14 residues. Filled out from reference TRBV5-1 and TRBJ1-4, the complete variable domain reads KAGVTQTPRYLIKTRGQQVTLSCSPISGHRSVSWYQQTPGQGLQFLFEYFSETQRNKGNFPGRFSGRQFSNSRSEMNVSTLELGDSALYLCASRDGGVSEKLFFGSGTQLSVL.

The CDR3 protein is CASSLGGQGDTGELFF. In DNA, the CDR3 is TGCGCCAGCAGCTTGGGGGGACAGGGGGACACCGGGGAGCTGTTTTTT. V and J are TRBV5-1 and TRBJ2-2; 11 nucleotides agree with TRBD1. Germline assignment: CDR1 SGHRS and CDR2 YFSETQ. The CDR3 totals 16 residues. The ends lost 0 bases at V and 3 bases at J; junction bases unmatched: 1.

This chain uses TRBV11-3 with TRBJ2-1, with 7 bases identical to TRBD2. Looked up from germline, CDR1 is SGHNT and CDR2 is YENEEA. The CDR3 loop spans 14 amino acids. The V segment lost 6 bases and the J segment 7 bases; nucleotides outside the gene matches: 9. Written as DNA, the CDR3 is TGTGCCAGCAGTCCCGGCGGGAGCGGTAATGAGCAGTTCTTC. Its protein product is CASSPGGSGNEQFF.

This sequence joins TRBV9 and TRBJ1-2; tentatively, D is TRBD1 (5 bases). Germline CDR1 reads SGDLS; CDR2 reads YYNGEE. V was pared by 4 bases and J by 0 bases, with 22 bases between. The CDR3 loop spans 18 amino acids. The CDR3 is CASSTPLGGGSTNYGYTF. The CDR3 DNA reads TGTGCCAGCAGCACCCCCCTTGGGGGGGGATCTACTAACTATGGCTACACCTTC.

In this sample, this clone turned up once. The rearrangement links TRBV5-1 to TRBJ2-1; 12 nucleotides match TRBD2. The CDR3 covers 14 residues. CDR1 is SGHRS, CDR2 YFSETQ, per germline. V lost 7 bases and J lost 7; bases outside the gene matches: 6. Written as DNA, the CDR3 is TGCGCCAGCGCGACTAGCGGGAGTGTAAATGAGCAGTTCTTC. It codes for CASATSGSVNEQFF.

The chain combines TRBV5-1 with TRBJ2-7, with a tentative D call TRBD1 (6 bases). V was trimmed by 0 bases and J by 3 bases, leaving 13 bases between them. CDR1 and CDR2 from the germline V gene are SGHRS and YFSETQ. CDR3 length: 15 residues. CDR3 nucleotide sequence: TGCGCCAGCAGCTTGGCGACAGGCGCCTTCTACGAGCAGTACTTC. It encodes CASSLATGAFYEQYF.

Here the CDR3 reads CASSPSGDGTDTQYF. In nucleotides, the CDR3 is TGTGCCAGCAGCCCGTCGGGAGACGGCACAGATACGCAGTATTTT. This chain links TRBV3-1 (or the pseudogene TRBV3-2) with TRBJ2-3, with D perhaps TRBD2 (6 bases). Trimming shortened V by 4 bases and J by 1 base, and 12 bases separated the two germline ends. The CDR3 is made up of 15 amino acids. From germline, CDR1 is LGHDT and CDR2 YNNKEL (reference sequence).

V and J are TRBV18 and TRBJ2-6; D not resolved. The CDR3 loop spans 14 amino acids. The germline CDR1 and CDR2 sequences are KGHSH and LQKENI. Trimming stripped 8 bases from V and 4 bases from J, with 12 bases between. This chain's CDR3 is CASARGTGANVLTF. The CDR3 nucleotides are TGTGCCAGCGCCCGAGGAACGGGGGCCAACGTCCTGACTTTC.